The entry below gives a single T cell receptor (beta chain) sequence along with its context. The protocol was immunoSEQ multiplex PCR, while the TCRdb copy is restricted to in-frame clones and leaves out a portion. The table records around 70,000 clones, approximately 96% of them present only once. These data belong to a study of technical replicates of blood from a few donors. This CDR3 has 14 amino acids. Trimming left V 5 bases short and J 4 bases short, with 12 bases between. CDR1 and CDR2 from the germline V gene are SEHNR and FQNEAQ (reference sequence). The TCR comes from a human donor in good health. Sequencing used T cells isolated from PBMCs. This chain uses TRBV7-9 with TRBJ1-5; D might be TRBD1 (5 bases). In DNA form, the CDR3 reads TGTGCCAGCAGCCATACAGGAGTTAATCAGCCCCAGCATTTT. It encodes CASSHTGVNQPQHF.